A selection of T cell receptor beta chains follows, all from one sample in a study of regulatory T cells in long-lasting Graves disease. Each CDR3 protein is one row after TCRdb ran MiXCR on the multiplex PCR reads. Among about 560,000 distinct CDR3 sequences listed, about 16% were seen once. The same specimen was also included in a second study, on T cells in Graves' hyperthyroidism and ophthalmopathy.

The specimen was peripheral blood mononuclear cells (PBMCs), collected at new diagnosis, from a patient treated with antithyroid drugs. The receptors come from a man aged 18 to 29 with Graves disease. CDR3s include the opening cysteine and the closing phenylalanine or tryptophan. D genes are given only for firm matches. Only part of the rows carry a size: once, few, many, or a class if the clone is expanded.

CDR3nt: TGTGCCAGCAGTGGCCCTCGGACTAGCGGGAGAATTTCCGGGGAGCTGTTTTTT
CDR3aa: CASSGPRTSGRISGELFF
abundance: few
len: 18
v_gene: TRBV2
d_gene: TRBD2
j_gene: TRBJ2-2

CDR3nt: TGTGCCAGCAGTGAGTCGAGGACGAGTCAGCCCCAGCATTTT
CDR3aa: CASSESRTSQPQHF
abundance: many
len: 14
v_gene: TRBV2
d_gene: -
j_gene: TRBJ1-5

CDR3nt: TGCAGTGCCCCGGACTTGGGGGAGACCCAGTACTTC
CDR3aa: CSAPDLGETQYF
abundance: once
len: 12
v_gene: TRBV20-1
d_gene: -
j_gene: TRBJ2-5

CDR3nt: TGTGCCAGCAGCTTAATCGGTGAGACAGATACGCAGTATTTT
CDR3aa: CASSLIGETDTQYF
abundance: -
len: 14
v_gene: TRBV11-2
d_gene: -
j_gene: TRBJ2-3

CDR3nt: TGTGCCAGCACCCCGGGGACCCGGAGCCCCGGGGAGCTGTTTTTT
CDR3aa: CASTPGTRSPGELFF
abundance: few
len: 15
v_gene: TRBV7-9
d_gene: -
j_gene: TRBJ2-2

CDR3nt: TGTGCCAGCAGTGAAATCGGCAGGGTGGCGACCGGGGAGCTGTTTTTT
CDR3aa: CASSEIGRVATGELFF
abundance: many
len: 16
v_gene: TRBV6-1
d_gene: -
j_gene: TRBJ2-2

CDR3nt: TGTGCCAGCAGCTTGGGCTACAGGGGGCCGAATGAAGCTTTCTTT
CDR3aa: CASSLGYRGPNEAFF
abundance: few
len: 15
v_gene: TRBV11-3
d_gene: TRBD1
j_gene: TRBJ1-1

CDR3nt: TGTGCCTGGAGGACTAGCGGAGTCAATGAGCAGTTCTTC
CDR3aa: CAWRTSGVNEQFF
abundance: many
len: 13
v_gene: TRBV30
d_gene: TRBD2
j_gene: TRBJ2-1

CDR3nt: TGTGCCAGCAGTCGCCTCGGAGGCTCTAACTATGGCTACACCTTC
CDR3aa: CASSRLGGSNYGYTF
abundance: few
len: 15
v_gene: TRBV12-3/TRBV12-4
d_gene: -
j_gene: TRBJ1-2

CDR3nt: TGCAGCGTTGTAGGGACAGGGTTGACCGGGGAGCTGTTTTTT
CDR3aa: CSVVGTGLTGELFF
abundance: many
len: 14
v_gene: TRBV29-1
d_gene: TRBD1
j_gene: TRBJ2-2

CDR3nt: TGTGCCAGCAGCCACGACAAAATCCAAGACAGGGCCGCGACTGAAGCTTTCTTT
CDR3aa: CASSHDKIQDRAATEAFF
abundance: many
len: 18
v_gene: TRBV11-2
d_gene: TRBD1
j_gene: TRBJ1-1

CDR3nt: TGCGCCAGCAGCTTGACGGGAACAGGGGATAGCAATCAGCCCCAGCATTTT
CDR3aa: CASSLTGTGDSNQPQHF
abundance: many
len: 17
v_gene: TRBV5-1
d_gene: TRBD1
j_gene: TRBJ1-5

CDR3nt: TGTGCCATCACCGATGAGAGAAATGGCGGGGAGCTGTTTTTT
CDR3aa: CAITDERNGGELFF
abundance: -
len: 14
v_gene: TRBV10-3
d_gene: -
j_gene: TRBJ2-2

CDR3nt: TGTGCCAGTAGTATAGGGACAGGGTATAATCAGCCCCAGCATTTT
CDR3aa: CASSIGTGYNQPQHF
abundance: few
len: 15
v_gene: TRBV19
d_gene: TRBD1
j_gene: TRBJ1-5

CDR3nt: TGTGCCAGCAGCTCCCCGGGAGGGGAAAACATTCAGTACTTC
CDR3aa: CASSSPGGENIQYF
abundance: many
len: 14
v_gene: TRBV11-2
d_gene: TRBD2
j_gene: TRBJ2-4

CDR3nt: TGTGCCAGCAGTTTGGGGACCAGGGATAGCAATCAGCCCCAGCATTTT
CDR3aa: CASSLGTRDSNQPQHF
abundance: many
len: 16
v_gene: TRBV12-3/TRBV12-4
d_gene: -
j_gene: TRBJ1-5

CDR3nt: TGTGCCAGCAGCCCACGGGTACAGAGCGGTAACACCGGGGAGCTGTTTTTT
CDR3aa: CASSPRVQSGNTGELFF
abundance: few
len: 17
v_gene: TRBV11-3
d_gene: -
j_gene: TRBJ2-2

CDR3nt: TGCGCCAGCAGTGAGACGGGAGCCACAGATACGCAGTATTTT
CDR3aa: CASSETGATDTQYF
abundance: few
len: 14
v_gene: TRBV10-1
d_gene: -
j_gene: TRBJ2-3

CDR3nt: TGTGCCAGCAGTTTAAACTCTCTCACAGATACGCAGTATTTT
CDR3aa: CASSLNSLTDTQYF
abundance: many
len: 14
v_gene: TRBV27
d_gene: -
j_gene: TRBJ2-3

CDR3nt: TGTGCCTGGGGCCGGATCAACACTGAAGCTTTCTTT
CDR3aa: CAWGRINTEAFF
abundance: few
len: 12
v_gene: TRBV30
d_gene: -
j_gene: TRBJ1-1

CDR3nt: TGTGCCAGCAGTTTAATCGGGACAAGCGCCTACAATGAGCAGTTCTTC
CDR3aa: CASSLIGTSAYNEQFF
abundance: many
len: 16
v_gene: TRBV28
d_gene: -
j_gene: TRBJ2-1

CDR3nt: TGTGCCAGCTCACCACAGGGTGGGGATTCACCCCTCCACTTT
CDR3aa: CASSPQGGDSPLHF
abundance: many
len: 14
v_gene: TRBV18
d_gene: -
j_gene: TRBJ1-6

CDR3nt: TGTGCCAGCAGCTCCGACAGGGGGCTGGAGACCCAGTACTTC
CDR3aa: CASSSDRGLETQYF
abundance: many
len: 14
v_gene: TRBV11-1
d_gene: TRBD1
j_gene: TRBJ2-5

CDR3nt: TGTGCCAGCAGCCGGGAACATGGCTACACCTTC
CDR3aa: CASSREHGYTF
abundance: few
len: 11
v_gene: TRBV4-2
d_gene: -
j_gene: TRBJ1-2

CDR3nt: TGTGCCAGCAGCCTCCAGACAGGGGGCTTATACATTCAGTACTTC
CDR3aa: CASSLQTGGLYIQYF
abundance: many
len: 15
v_gene: TRBV7-2
d_gene: TRBD1
j_gene: TRBJ2-4

CDR3nt: TGTGCCAGCAGCTTAGCGGGACTAGCGGCCTACAATGAGCAGTTCTTC
CDR3aa: CASSLAGLAAYNEQFF
abundance: many
len: 16
v_gene: TRBV7-9
d_gene: TRBD2
j_gene: TRBJ2-1

CDR3nt: TGTGCCAGCAGCGTAGCTGCGGGCCCGGGGAGCGGACTGATCTTTTCGAACACCGGGGAGCTGTTTTTT
CDR3aa: CASSVAAGPGSGLIFSNTGELFF
abundance: -
len: 23
v_gene: TRBV9
d_gene: -
j_gene: TRBJ2-2

CDR3nt: TGTGCCAGTAGTATAACCAGAAATAGCAATCAGCCCCAGCATTTT
CDR3aa: CASSITRNSNQPQHF
abundance: few
len: 15
v_gene: TRBV19
d_gene: -
j_gene: TRBJ1-5

CDR3nt: TGTGCCAGCTCACCGAAGACGAAAGAGACCCAGTACTTC
CDR3aa: CASSPKTKETQYF
abundance: many
len: 13
v_gene: TRBV18
d_gene: -
j_gene: TRBJ2-5

CDR3nt: TGTGCCAGCAGCCGGAGCGGGAGAGAGGGACTACGGGAGCAGTACTTC
CDR3aa: CASSRSGREGLREQYF
abundance: many
len: 16
v_gene: TRBV13
d_gene: TRBD2
j_gene: TRBJ2-7

CDR3nt: TGCGCCAGCAGCTGGGGGGACACGAACACTGAAGCTTTCTTT
CDR3aa: CASSWGDTNTEAFF
abundance: many
len: 14
v_gene: TRBV5-1
d_gene: -
j_gene: TRBJ1-1

CDR3nt: TGCGCCAGCAGCCCACGAGGGGGGGTAGCTAACTATGGCTACACCTTC
CDR3aa: CASSPRGGVANYGYTF
abundance: many
len: 16
v_gene: TRBV5-1
d_gene: -
j_gene: TRBJ1-2

CDR3nt: TGTGCCAGCAGCCCAAGCCGATTGGGGCTAGCGGGAAAATACAATGAGCAGTTCTTC
CDR3aa: CASSPSRLGLAGKYNEQFF
abundance: -
len: 19
v_gene: TRBV7-9
d_gene: TRBD2
j_gene: TRBJ2-1

CDR3nt: TGTGCCAGCAGACGGGACAGGGAGGGAAGGTACCAAGAGACCCAGTACTTC
CDR3aa: CASRRDREGRYQETQYF
abundance: few
len: 17
v_gene: TRBV3-1
d_gene: TRBD1
j_gene: TRBJ2-5

CDR3nt: TGTGCCAGCAGCCCGTGGACTAGCGGGAGGAGGGAGCAGTACTTC
CDR3aa: CASSPWTSGRREQYF
abundance: -
len: 15
v_gene: TRBV13
d_gene: TRBD2
j_gene: TRBJ2-7

CDR3nt: TGCAGTGCTCCCCTGGGGGATACGCAGTATTTT
CDR3aa: CSAPLGDTQYF
abundance: many
len: 11
v_gene: TRBV20-1
d_gene: -
j_gene: TRBJ2-3

CDR3nt: TGTGCCAGCAGCTTAGTAAGTGTCAACGACGAGCAGTACTTC
CDR3aa: CASSLVSVNDEQYF
abundance: -
len: 14
v_gene: TRBV13
d_gene: -
j_gene: TRBJ2-7

CDR3nt: TGCAGTGCTCCGAGTCAGGGTAATGAGCAGTACTTC
CDR3aa: CSAPSQGNEQYF
abundance: few
len: 12
v_gene: TRBV20-1
d_gene: -
j_gene: TRBJ2-7

CDR3nt: TGTGCCAGCAGCCGTACGATTCCCAGCGGGAGCTCCTACAATGAGCAGTTCTTC
CDR3aa: CASSRTIPSGSSYNEQFF
abundance: many
len: 18
v_gene: TRBV7-9
d_gene: TRBD2
j_gene: TRBJ2-1

CDR3nt: TGTGCCAGCAGTTTAACACCTTTATCCTACAATGAGCAGTTCTTC
CDR3aa: CASSLTPLSYNEQFF
abundance: once
len: 15
v_gene: TRBV2
d_gene: -
j_gene: TRBJ2-1

CDR3nt: TGTGCCAGCAGTTTACTCCGGGAGTCCTACAATGAGCAGTTCTTC
CDR3aa: CASSLLRESYNEQFF
abundance: many
len: 15
v_gene: TRBV27
d_gene: -
j_gene: TRBJ2-1

CDR3nt: TGCGCCAGCGGGGTCCCAGGGGGGATTGAAGCTTTCTTT
CDR3aa: CASGVPGGIEAFF
abundance: -
len: 13
v_gene: TRBV5-1
d_gene: TRBD1
j_gene: TRBJ1-1

CDR3nt: TGTGCCAGCAGCCCCTCTACTAACACCGGGGAGCTGTTTTTT
CDR3aa: CASSPSTNTGELFF
abundance: -
len: 14
v_gene: TRBV7-2
d_gene: -
j_gene: TRBJ2-2

CDR3nt: TGTGCCAGCAGCTTAGTGGTAGGGCCGGGCGATGAGCAGTTCTTC
CDR3aa: CASSLVVGPGDEQFF
abundance: many
len: 15
v_gene: TRBV11-2
d_gene: -
j_gene: TRBJ2-1

CDR3nt: TGTGCCAGCAGTGATTGGGGGCATGTCGGACTAGCGGGAGTCCCCACAGATACGCAGTATTTT
CDR3aa: CASSDWGHVGLAGVPTDTQYF
abundance: many
len: 21
v_gene: TRBV6-1
d_gene: TRBD2
j_gene: TRBJ2-3

CDR3nt: TGTGCCAGCCAAAACGACTACACCGGGGAGCTGTTTTTT
CDR3aa: CASQNDYTGELFF
abundance: many
len: 13
v_gene: TRBV27
d_gene: -
j_gene: TRBJ2-2

CDR3nt: TGCACCTCCCTCGGGACAGGAGGGACTAGCGGGAGGAATGAGCAGTTCTTC
CDR3aa: CTSLGTGGTSGRNEQFF
abundance: -
len: 17
v_gene: TRBV20-1
d_gene: TRBD2
j_gene: TRBJ2-1

CDR3nt: TGTGCCTGGCGGGGGGCAGGGAGAAACTATGGCTACACCTTC
CDR3aa: CAWRGAGRNYGYTF
abundance: -
len: 14
v_gene: TRBV30
d_gene: -
j_gene: TRBJ1-2